Each of the 10 T cell receptor beta chains below was sequenced from the same sample in a study of T cell changes during pregnancy in multiple sclerosis. Libraries were prepared by immunoSEQ multiplex PCR; TCRdb keeps only in-frame clonotypes and omits some of them. The table includes roughly 97,000 clones, approximately 90% detected once. This sample comprised peripheral blood, obtained in the second trimester of pregnancy. The receptor set was obtained from a female donor in good health, enrolled as a control in a pregnancy study.

CDR3: CASRSVSYEQYF. In nucleotides, the CDR3 is TGCGCCAGCAGATCGGTAAGCTACGAGCAGTACTTC. The chain carries TRBV5-1 and TRBJ2-7; D is unresolved. CDR1 is SGHRS and CDR2 is YFSETQ in the germline V gene. This CDR3 is built from 12 residues. V dropped 5 bases and J dropped 3 bases, with 9 bases sitting between them.

The rearrangement uses TRBV5-1 and TRBJ2-7; D is ambiguous. Germline V lookup: CDR1 SGHRS, CDR2 YFSETQ. V lost 2 bases to trimming and J lost 2 bases, with 14 bases between them. This CDR3 is 15 amino acids long. The CDR3 loop reads CASSFHSLIPYEQYF. The CDR3 bases are TGCGCCAGCAGCTTTCATAGCTTGATACCCTACGAGCAGTACTTC.

The count of this clone is one. V gene TRBV18 combines with J gene TRBJ2-5; 7 bases match TRBD1. This CDR3 comprises 14 residues. Germline values: CDR1 KGHSH, CDR2 LQKENI. V was pared by 4 bases and J by 4 bases, with 6 bases of the junction left unmatched. CDR3 bases: TGTGCCAGCTCACAACAGGGGTCCGCAGAGACCCAGTACTTC. It translates to CASSQQGSAETQYF.

This clone was seen only once. The DNA is left out, because the CDR3 cannot be placed on it with certainty; the CDR3 is given as TCRdb lists it. The gene calls are TRBV5-6 and TRBJ2-1; the table's D call TRBD2 went unverified against the DNA. Per germline, CDR1 SGHDT and CDR2 YYEEEE. The CDR3 is 15 residues long, counting both termini. The CDR3 loop reads CASSFGRGIGVSEFF.

This chain uses TRBV19 with TRBJ1-2; a possible D gene is TRBD1 (6 bases). Deletions cut 3 bases from V and 3 bases from J, with 8 bases between. The CDR3 totals 13 residues. Looked up from germline, CDR1 is LNHDA and CDR2 is SQIVND (reference sequence). In DNA form, the CDR3 reads TGTGCCAGTAGTATCAGGGGCGACTATGGCTACACCTTC. Translation: CASSIRGDYGYTF.

V usage is TRBV5-1 and J usage is TRBJ2-1, with a tentative D call TRBD1 (6 bases). The V end lost 0 bases, the J end lost 7 bases, and 17 bases lay between the germline ends. From germline, CDR1 is SGHRS and CDR2 YFSETQ. This CDR3 is built from 16 residues. CDR3 region: CASSLGAQGTSNEQFF. CDR3 DNA sequence: TGCGCCAGCAGCTTGGGAGCCCAGGGGACATCAAATGAGCAGTTCTTC.

The chain has TRBV28 and TRBJ2-3, with D possibly matching TRBD2 (5 bases). The germline V gene encodes CDR1 MDHEN and CDR2 SYDVKM. Trimming shortened V by 3 bases and J by 1 base, and 11 bases separated the two germline ends. The CDR3 runs 15 residues. Written as DNA, the CDR3 is TGTGCCAGCAGTTTCGGAGGCCAGGGCACAGATACGCAGTATTTT. This codes for CASSFGGQGTDTQYF.

The chain is built from TRBV5-1 and TRBJ1-1; D not resolved. CDR1 and CDR2 from the germline V gene are SGHRS and YFSETQ. The CDR3 has 14 amino acids. V shed 0 bases and J shed 0 bases, with 6 bases lying between them. In DNA, the CDR3 is TGCGCCAGCAGCTTGGCTCCTATGAACACTGAAGCTTTCTTT. It codes for CASSLAPMNTEAFF. The full variable domain, with the rest looked up from reference TRBV5-1 and TRBJ1-1, is KAGVTQTPRYLIKTRGQQVTLSCSPISGHRSVSWYQQTPGQGLQFLFEYFSETQRNKGNFPGRFSGRQFSNSRSEMNVSTLELGDSALYLCASSLAPMNTEAFFGQGTRLTVV.

V and J are TRBV5-4 and TRBJ1-1, with a possible D match to TRBD1 (6 bases). Between the trimmed V and J ends, which lost 0 bases and 8 bases, there was a span of 17 bases. The CDR3 consists of 15 residues. Germline V lookup: CDR1 SGHNT, CDR2 YYREEE (reference sequence). The CDR3 DNA is TGTGCCAGCAGCTTGGTCCTCAGGGGCCGAAGGGAAGCTTTCTTT. Translated: CASSLVLRGRREAFF.

V and J are TRBV6-5 and TRBJ1-2, with TRBD1 matching 7 bases. The V segment lost 2 bases and the J segment 3 bases; nucleotides outside the gene matches: 0. CDR1 is MNHEY, CDR2 SVGAGI, per germline. CDR3 size: 13 residues. CDR3 sequence reads: CASSYDRDYGYTF. As DNA, the CDR3 is TGTGCCAGCAGTTACGACAGGGACTATGGCTACACCTTC.